What follows is one T cell receptor (beta chain) and its context. Its antigen is undetermined. V was trimmed by 4 bases and J by 4 bases, leaving 13 bases between them. In germline, CDR1 is SEHNR, CDR2 FQNEAQ (reference sequence). This CDR3 has 15 residues. A split of CD4+ cells into CD45RA+ naive and CD45RA-negative memory subsets was performed. This specimen belongs to a study of shared clonotypes between healthy human individuals. Study-level findings and limits: A handful of donors held approximately 4.6% of naive CD4 clonotypes in common. Only a few donors were included, so the genetic and exposure-history diversity represented was limited.

The protocol was immunoSEQ multiplex PCR, while the TCRdb copy is restricted to in-frame clones and leaves out a portion. This sample has about 1,500,000 clones, with around 95% found just once. This receptor was taken from a man younger than 40 in good health. The sequenced sample consisted of naive CD4+ T cells sorted from blood. Subset indicated: CD45RA+ positively selected. The chain employs TRBV7-9 and TRBJ1-4; D remains ambiguous. Here the CDR3 DNA reads TGTGCCAGCAGCTCAGGCCGGAAAGTTAATGAAAAACTGTTTTTT. It is translated as CASSSGRKVNEKLFF.